This T cell receptor (beta chain) was recovered during a study of shared clonotypes between healthy human individuals. About the research overall: CD4 naive cells filled three plates per donor, CD4 memory three, CD8 naive two and CD8 memory one. Study-wide points: Naive subsets usually exceeded memory subsets in estimated richness.

The method was immunoSEQ multiplex PCR; TCRdb's version includes in-frame clones alone and lacks a portion of them. The sample records approximately 600,000 clones, 85% to 95% being singletons. Concerning this clone: Antigen specificity is unknown.

The CDR3 runs to 15 residues. Germline V gene sequence: CDR1 SEHNR, CDR2 FQNEAQ (reference sequence). Trimming removed 10 bases from V and 1 base from J; junction bases left unmatched: 11. The naive CD8 subset, CD45RO-negative cells positively selected for CCR7, excluded terminally differentiated effector memory CD45RA+ cells. V gene TRBV7-9 combines with J gene TRBJ2-5; 8 bases line up with TRBD2. This clonotype was sampled from a woman aged 30 to 39 in good health. The sequencing input was naive CD8+ T cells sorted from blood. DNA of the CDR3: TGTGCCATCAGGGAGGCGGGAGGTTTCCAAGAGACCCAGTACTTC. Protein sequence: CAIREAGGFQETQYF. Complete variable domain (other parts from reference TRBV7-9 and TRBJ2-5): DTGVSQNPRHKITKRGQNVTFRCDPISEHNRLYWYRQTLGQGPEFLTYFQNEAQLEKSRLLSDRFSAERPKGSFSTLEIQRTEQGDSAMYLCAIREAGGFQETQYFGPGTRLLVL.